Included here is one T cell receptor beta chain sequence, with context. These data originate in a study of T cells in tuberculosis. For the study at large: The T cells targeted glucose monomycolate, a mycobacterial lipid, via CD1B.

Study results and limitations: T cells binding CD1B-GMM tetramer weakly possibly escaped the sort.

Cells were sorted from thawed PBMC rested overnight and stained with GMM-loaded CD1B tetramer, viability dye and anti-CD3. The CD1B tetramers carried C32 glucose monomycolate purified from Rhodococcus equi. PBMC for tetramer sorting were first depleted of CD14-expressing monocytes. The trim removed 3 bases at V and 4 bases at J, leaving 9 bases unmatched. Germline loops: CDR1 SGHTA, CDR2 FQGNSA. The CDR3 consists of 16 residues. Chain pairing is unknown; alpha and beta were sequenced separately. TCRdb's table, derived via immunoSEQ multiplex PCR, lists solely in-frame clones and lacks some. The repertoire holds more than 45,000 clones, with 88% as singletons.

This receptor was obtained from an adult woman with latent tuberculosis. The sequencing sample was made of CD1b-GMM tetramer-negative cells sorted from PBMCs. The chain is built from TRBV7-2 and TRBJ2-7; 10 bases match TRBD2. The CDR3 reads CASSFVEAGGIYEQYF. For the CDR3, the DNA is TGTGCCAGCAGCTTCGTAGAAGCGGGGGGGATTTACGAGCAGTACTTC.